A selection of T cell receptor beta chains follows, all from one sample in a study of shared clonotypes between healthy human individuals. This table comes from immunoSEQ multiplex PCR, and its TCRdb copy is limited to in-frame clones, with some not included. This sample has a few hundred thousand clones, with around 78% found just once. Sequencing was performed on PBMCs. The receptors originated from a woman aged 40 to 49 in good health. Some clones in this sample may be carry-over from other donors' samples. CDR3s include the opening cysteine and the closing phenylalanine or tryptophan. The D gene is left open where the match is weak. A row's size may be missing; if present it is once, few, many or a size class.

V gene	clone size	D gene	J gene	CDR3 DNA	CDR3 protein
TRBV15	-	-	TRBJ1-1	TGTGCCACTACCCAGGGTATTCACACTGAAGCTTTCTTT	CATTQGIHTEAFF
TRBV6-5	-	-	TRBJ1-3	TGTGCCAGCAGTTACAAGGGTCGCTCTGGAAACACCATATATTTT	CASSYKGRSGNTIYF
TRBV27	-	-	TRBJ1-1	TGTGCCAGCAGTTGGGGGGCCGTAGACACTGAAGCTTTCTTT	CASSWGAVDTEAFF
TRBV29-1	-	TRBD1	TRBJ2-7	TGCAGCGTTAACAGGGGCCACGAGCAGTACTTC	CSVNRGHEQYF
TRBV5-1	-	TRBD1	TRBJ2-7	TGCGCCAGCAGCTTAAACGTCGCGCAGGGGGCGAGCGAGCAGTACTTC	CASSLNVAQGASEQYF
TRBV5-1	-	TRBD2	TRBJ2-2	TGCGCCAGCAGCCCGACTAGCGGAACCAACACCGGGGAGCTGTTTTTT	CASSPTSGTNTGELFF
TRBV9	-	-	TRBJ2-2	TGTGCCAGCAGCTACGTGACAACGAACACCGGGGAGCTGTTTTTT	CASSYVTTNTGELFF
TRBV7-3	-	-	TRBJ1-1	TGTGCCAGCAGCGGAGCCGGGGTGAACACTGAAGCTTTCTTT	CASSGAGVNTEAFF
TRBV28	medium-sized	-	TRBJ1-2	TGTGCCAGCAGTTTAGCTCGGTCACCTGCTATTAACTATGGCTACACCTTC	CASSLARSPAINYGYTF
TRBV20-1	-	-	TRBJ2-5	TGCAGTGCTACAGTTCAAGAGACCCAGTACTTC	CSATVQETQYF
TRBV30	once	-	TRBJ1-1	TGTGCCGCCTTGCTAGGGATGAACACTGAAGCTTTCTTT	CAALLGMNTEAFF
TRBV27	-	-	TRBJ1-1	TGTGCCAGCAGTTTAATCTATGGGCGAGGGGACACTGAAGCTTTCTTT	CASSLIYGRGDTEAFF
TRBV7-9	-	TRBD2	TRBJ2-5	TGTGCCAGCAGCTTAGGACTAGCGGTCCAAGAGACCCAGTACTTC	CASSLGLAVQETQYF
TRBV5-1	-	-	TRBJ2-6	TGCGCCAGCAGCTTGGTCGGCAGGGCGTCTGGGGCCAACGTCCTGACTTTC	CASSLVGRASGANVLTF
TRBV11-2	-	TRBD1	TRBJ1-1	TGTGCCAGCAGCTTCCGGCGATATACGGGACAGGGGCTAACTGAAGCTTTCTTT	CASSFRRYTGQGLTEAFF
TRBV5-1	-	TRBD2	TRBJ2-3	TGCGCCAGCAGCACCCCTACAGCGGGAAGCACAGATACGCAGTATTTT	CASSTPTAGSTDTQYF
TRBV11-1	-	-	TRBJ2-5	TGTGCCAGCAGCCCTTACAGGAGCGGTGAGCAGTACTTC	CASSPYRSGEQYF
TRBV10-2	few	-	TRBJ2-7	TGCGCCAGCAGTGAGTCCAGGGGCTACGAGCAGTACTTC	CASSESRGYEQYF
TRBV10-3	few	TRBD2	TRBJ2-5	TGTGCCATCAGCACAGGGACTAGCGGGAGGAGAATCCAAGAGACCCAGTACTTC	CAISTGTSGRRIQETQYF
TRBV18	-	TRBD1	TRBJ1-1	TGTGCCAGCTCCGCCCTCGACAGGGACACTGAAGCTTTCTTT	CASSALDRDTEAFF